Reported below is one TCR beta chain. Its antigen specificity is not known. Base qualities are not recorded, but no much larger clone differs from it by a single base. The donors were healthy, HIV-negative adults with no recently reported acute infections or vaccinations. Only Caucasian adults living in Nashville, Tennessee, USA were represented among the donors. For unsorted samples, 80 million to 100 million PBMCs were counted, and genomic DNA was extracted using the QIAamp DNA Blood Mini kit. Blood was obtained by leukapheresis, after which PBMCs were separated by Ficoll-Histopaque density gradient centrifugation and cryopreserved in liquid nitrogen vapor phase. Including cysteine and phenylalanine, the CDR3 has 13 amino acids. Only the CDR3 DNA is retained, 39 bases long and in frame from the first base. The trim is 2 bases for V and 5 bases for J, with a gap of 9 bases between the germline ends. CDR1 and CDR2 are drawn from the germline V gene: ENHRY, SYGVKD.

This specimen belongs to a study of shared clonotypes between healthy human individuals (TCRdb year 2020). Context from the whole study: The cohort included three men and a couple of women between 18 and 49 years of age. Libraries were prepared and TCR repertoires were sequenced by different laboratories using diverse techniques, in order to increase sequencing depth and limit assay-specific biases. To estimate repertoire size and how much clonotype sharing occurs between individuals, the study deeply sequenced the blood TCR repertoires of several healthy adults. Each donor's leukapheresis produced roughly between roughly 0.94 and 9.5 billion PBMCs.

Overall results and qualifications from the work: Sampling was restricted to blood, and TCR repertoires in tissue are likely to differ from TCR repertoires in blood. Because the study included a small number of donors, the genetic and exposure-history diversity represented was limited. Pairwise subsampling led to the expectation that sequencing depth would affect the degree of clonotype sharing among donors.

Using the deep immunoSEQ assay, multiplex PCR amplified TCR CDR3 regions from genomic DNA. For each cell subset, the extracted genomic DNA was distributed evenly across all wells of several immunoSEQ 96-well plates, and each plate served as one replicate. Each replicate PCR for unsorted PBMC received around 330 ng genomic DNA, equal to 25,000 to 35,000 T cell genomes. Genomic DNA from unsorted PBMC was sequenced over ten immunoSEQ deep assay plates. Purified libraries were quantified with a Qubit 3.0 fluorometer, sized on a Bioanalyzer 2100, and re-quantified with the KAPA Library Quantification kit. Every immunoSEQ 96-well plate was sequenced on a separate single-read 150-cycle Illumina NextSeq 550 flow cell. Under the source paper's analysis protocol: Because only junctional sequences without quality scores were contained in the immunoSEQ output, filtering matching that applied to full-length reads could not be performed. Sequences were annotated with PyIR, a Python wrapper for IgBLAST v1.9, using IMGT germline references to assign V/J genes and CDR3. Any read was removed if the V/J assignment was weak (E-value above 1e-6), the CDR3 was missing, or the read contained stop codons, out-of-frame junctions, or ambiguous translated residues. V3J clonotypes were defined as sequences sharing the same inferred V gene, J gene, and CDR3 amino acid sequence. To compute the percentage overlap between repertoires, the number of shared unique clonotypes was divided by the size of the smaller repertoire. Repertoire richness was assessed with RTK rarefaction, the Chao1 estimator, and Recon v2.1 estimates of unobserved clonotypes. TCRdb stores this immuneACCESS table with in-frame sequences only. Part of the clones is absent; in the studies checked, under half of the shortfall reflects unresolved V genes, and no reason is known for the rest. The V and J calls and the clone size are those of that table, but D and trimming were determined from the DNA. The sample table records over 400,000 clones; approximately 84% of these occur just once. Over 9.5% of the sample is held by the ten biggest clonotypes.

This sequence uses TRBV10-3 and TRBJ1-1, with the D gene not clear enough to name. The source material was PBMCs. The origin of this receptor is a middle-aged woman in good health. Some clones in this sample may be carry-over from other donors' samples. The CDR3 is CAISEGRRTEAFF. DNA sequence: TGTGCCATCAGTGAGGGACGAAGGACTGAAGCTTTCTTT.